This T cell receptor (beta chain) was sequenced in a study of Graves' ophthalmopathy and Graves' hyperthyroidism. This clonotype turned up a few times. RNA transcripts yielded amplified TCR beta CDR3 regions. HTBI primers were used in a first-round RT-PCR, which preceded a second-round multiplex PCR. TCRdb reprocessed the multiplex PCR reads via MiXCR and lists one record per CDR3 protein. The sample records 300,000 to 400,000 distinct CDR3 sequences, approximately 18% being singletons. Diagnostic conclusions were grounded in clinical symptoms, serum thyroxine, TRAb, thyroid ultrasound and orbital computed tomography. Trimming took 4 bases from V and 2 from J, leaving 18 bases between them. This CDR3 comprises 16 residues. Germline V gives CDR1 LGHDT, CDR2 YNNKEL (reference sequence).

The TCR was taken from an adult woman with stable Graves' hyperthyroidism. Sequenced material: peripheral blood. This sequence joins TRBV3-1 and TRBJ2-7; D is possibly TRBD1 or TRBD2 (5 bases each). In nucleotides, the CDR3 is TGTGCCAGCAGCCGTCACCGGGACGGCCAAACCTACGAGCAGTACTTC. As protein: CASSRHRDGQTYEQYF.